A selection of T cell receptor beta chains follows, all from one sample in a study of a mutant IDH1 vaccine in newly diagnosed glioma. Clones were read by immunoSEQ multiplex PCR, and TCRdb kept only the in-frame ones, dropping some. Found here are 20,000 to 25,000 clones, 55% to 75% of them singletons; the top ten hold 11%. No antigens are known for them. The specimen was peripheral blood mononuclear cells (PBMCs), collected from a glioma patient whose treatment included an IDH1 peptide vaccine. The receptors stem from a man younger than 35 with glioma. Some clones in this sample may be carry-over from other donors' samples. Both conserved end residues are part of each CDR3. D genes are given only for firm matches. Clone size, where shown, is once, few, many, or a class for clones that have expanded.

clone size,D gene,J gene,V gene,CDR3 protein,CDR3 DNA
.,.,TRBJ1-5,TRBV27,CASSLSGHRNQPQHF,TGTGCCAGCAGTTTATCCGGACACCGCAATCAGCCCCAGCATTTT
.,TRBD1,TRBJ2-1,TRBV7-7,CASSLDGQASYNEQFF,TGTGCTAGCAGCCTAGATGGACAGGCATCCTACAATGAGCAGTTCTTC
.,.,TRBJ2-7,TRBV4-3,CASSQERTRDYEQYF,TGCGCCAGCAGCCAAGAACGGACAAGGGACTACGAGCAGTACTTC
.,TRBD1,TRBJ1-4,TRBV14,CASSPRTGGMREKLFF,TGTGCCAGCAGCCCACGGACAGGGGGCATGCGAGAAAAACTGTTTTTT
.,.,TRBJ1-4,TRBV6-6,CASSPRNEKLFF,TGTGCCAGCAGTCCCCGTAATGAAAAACTGTTTTTT
few,TRBD1,TRBJ1-2,TRBV5-1,CASRVAGSGTAPFLYGYTF,TGCGCCAGCAGGGTCGCGGGCTCCGGGACAGCACCTTTTTTGTATGGCTACACCTTC
.,TRBD2,TRBJ2-5,TRBV7-9,CASSFPKRGGTQETQYF,TGTGCCAGCAGCTTCCCGAAACGGGGGGGGACCCAGGAGACCCAGTACTTC
.,.,TRBJ1-1,TRBV4-1,CASSQDRGFGNTEAFF,TGCGCCAGCAGCCAAGATCGGGGATTCGGGAACACTGAAGCTTTCTTT
.,.,TRBJ1-2,TRBV6-5,CASSYAGAYGYTF,TGTGCCAGCAGTTACGCAGGGGCCTATGGCTACACCTTC
.,.,TRBJ2-7,TRBV7-9,CASSAPGRGGEQYF,TGTGCCAGCAGCGCCCCAGGCAGAGGGGGGGAGCAGTACTTC
.,TRBD2,TRBJ2-7,TRBV5-1,CASSHTPGGTYEQYF,TGCGCCAGCAGCCATACACCGGGAGGGACCTACGAGCAGTACTTC
.,TRBD1,TRBJ1-3,TRBV6-5,CASTSTGPSGNTIYF,TGTGCCAGCACATCGACAGGGCCCTCTGGAAACACCATATATTTT
.,.,TRBJ2-1,TRBV10-3,CAISESRRDEQFF,TGTGCCATCAGTGAGTCGAGAAGGGACGAGCAGTTCTTC
once,TRBD1,TRBJ2-3,TRBV5-6,CASSSKLRDRGDTQYF,TGTGCCAGCAGCTCGAAACTCCGGGACAGGGGAGATACGCAGTATTTT
.,.,TRBJ1-5,TRBV6-5,CASSYSGGAGQPQHF,TGTGCCAGCAGTTACTCTGGGGGGGCCGGTCAGCCCCAGCATTTT
.,.,TRBJ2-3,TRBV5-6,CASSLDHTDTQYF,TGTGCCAGCAGCTTGGACCACACAGATACGCAGTATTTT
.,.,TRBJ1-2,TRBV4-1,CASSQDSGTNYGYTF,TGCGCCAGCAGCCAAGATTCCGGCACCAACTATGGCTACACCTTC
.,TRBD2,TRBJ2-1,TRBV4-1,CASSQDEVAGARWEQFF,TGCGCCAGCAGCCAAGATGAGGTAGCGGGAGCAAGGTGGGAGCAGTTCTTC
.,TRBD2,TRBJ2-5,TRBV30,CAWSVLPGGQETQYF,TGTGCCTGGAGTGTACTCCCGGGGGGACAAGAGACCCAGTACTTC
.,.,TRBJ1-2,TRBV6-1,CASSTQDRVYGYTF,TGTGCCAGCAGTACCCAGGACAGAGTCTATGGCTACACCTTC
few,.,TRBJ2-2,TRBV27,CASTSLGSRVTGELFF,TGTGCCAGCACCTCCTTAGGGTCCAGGGTAACCGGGGAGCTGTTTTTT